This TCR beta chain derives from a study of T cell repertoires in cytomegalovirus infection. Study observations and caveats: There were HLA-C-restricted CMV-specific TCR beta clonotypes dominating the ex vivo response.

This clonotype was detected only a few times. Its antigen is as yet unknown. Germline-derived CDR1 and CDR2 are ENHRY and SYGVKD. The CDR3 length is 14 residues. With V trimmed by 7 bases and J by 5 bases, 8 bases remained unmatched. TCRdb ran MiXCR on the reads and lists one entry per CDR3 protein. The sample holds 150,000 to 200,000 distinct CDR3 sequences, approximately 28% seen once. The sequenced sample consisted of PBMCs. This sequence joins TRBV10-3 and TRBJ1-1, with 9 bases fitting TRBD1. This receptor was obtained from a human donor in good health (CMV status not recorded). Some clones in this sample may be carry-over from other donors' samples. The CDR3 spells CAIKSGTGMTEAFF. The DNA for the CDR3 is TGTGCCATCAAATCCGGGACAGGGATGACTGAAGCTTTCTTT.